This is a list of T cell receptor beta chains from one sample in a study of T cell responses to AZD1222 COVID-19 vaccine. Clones were read by immunoSEQ multiplex PCR, and TCRdb kept only the in-frame ones, dropping some. The sample yields some 150,000 clones, about 90% seen once. The material sequenced was peripheral blood, taken on day 0 of AZD1222 vaccination. The receptors stem from an adult in good health. Both conserved end residues are part of each CDR3. The D gene is left open where the match is weak. Only some rows state a clone size, as once, few, many or a class for expanded clones.

D: -; J: TRBJ1-1; size: -; V: TRBV6-5; DNA: TGTGCCAGCAGTTACATGGCACCCAAAGGGGACACTGAAGCTTTCTTT; CDR3: CASSYMAPKGDTEAFF
D: -; J: TRBJ2-7; size: -; V: TRBV4-1; DNA: TGCGCCAGCAGCCAAGCTATAGTGGCCTACGAGCAGTACTTC; CDR3: CASSQAIVAYEQYF
D: TRBD1; J: TRBJ1-5; size: -; V: TRBV28; DNA: TGTGCCAGCAGTTTACCCGGACAGGGCCACAATCAGCCCCAGCATTTT; CDR3: CASSLPGQGHNQPQHF
D: -; J: TRBJ1-1; size: -; V: TRBV7-2; DNA: TGTGCCAGCAGCTTAGAAGGGGTTCTGAACACTGAAGCTTTCTTT; CDR3: CASSLEGVLNTEAFF
D: -; J: TRBJ1-5; size: once; V: TRBV7-9; DNA: TGTGCCAGCAGCTCTACAGGTAGCGGTGGCAATCAGCCCCAGCATTTT; CDR3: CASSSTGSGGNQPQHF
D: TRBD2; J: TRBJ2-2; size: -; V: TRBV28; DNA: TGTGCCAGCAGTCTACTAGCGGGAGGGCGGACCGGGGAGCTGTTTTTT; CDR3: CASSLLAGGRTGELFF
D: -; J: TRBJ2-1; size: once; V: TRBV24-1; DNA: TGTGCCACCAGTGAGACAGAGAGAGGTGAGCAGTTCTTC; CDR3: CATSETERGEQFF
D: -; J: TRBJ2-7; size: -; V: TRBV7-8; DNA: TGTGCCAGCAGCTTAGCGTGGCGGAGGCCGGGGGAGCAGTACTTC; CDR3: CASSLAWRRPGEQYF
D: -; J: TRBJ2-1; size: -; V: TRBV19; DNA: TGTGCCAGTAGTATAGGTTGGAATGAGCAGTTCTTC; CDR3: CASSIGWNEQFF
D: TRBD1; J: TRBJ2-5; size: -; V: TRBV5-1; DNA: TGCGCCAGCAGAGAGGGGGCCGGGGAGACCCAGTACTTC; CDR3: CASREGAGETQYF
D: TRBD2; J: TRBJ2-1; size: few; V: TRBV6-5; DNA: TGTGCCAGCAGCTTAGCGGGAGGAGGATCGAATGAGCAGTTCTTC; CDR3: CASSLAGGGSNEQFF
D: TRBD1; J: TRBJ1-2; size: -; V: TRBV18; DNA: TGTGCCAGCTCACCAGCAGGGGGCGGTAATGGCTACACCTTC; CDR3: CASSPAGGGNGYTF
D: -; J: TRBJ1-1; size: -; V: TRBV12-3/TRBV12-4; DNA: TGTGCCAGCAGACCCTGGACGCTGGGGGAGGCTTTCTTT; CDR3: CASRPWTLGEAFF
D: TRBD1; J: TRBJ1-2; size: -; V: TRBV11-2; DNA: TGTGCCAGCAGCCAAGGACAGGGAAACTATGGCTACACCTTC; CDR3: CASSQGQGNYGYTF
D: -; J: TRBJ1-6; size: -; V: TRBV3-1/TRBV3-2; DNA: TGTGCCAGCCACGGGGACCCCGGGTCACCCCTCCACTTT; CDR3: CASHGDPGSPLHF
D: TRBD1; J: TRBJ1-2; size: -; V: TRBV29-1; DNA: TGCAGCGTGGACGGACAGGGTTTCTATGGCTACACCTTC; CDR3: CSVDGQGFYGYTF
D: -; J: TRBJ1-1; size: -; V: TRBV28; DNA: TGTGCCACTCTTGGGGGGTCTATGAACACTGAAGCTTTCTTT; CDR3: CATLGGSMNTEAFF
D: -; J: TRBJ2-5; size: -; V: TRBV29-1; DNA: TGCAGCGTTGTACCTACCCAAGAGACCCAGTACTTC; CDR3: CSVVPTQETQYF
D: -; J: TRBJ1-6; size: few; V: TRBV18; DNA: TGTGCCAGCTCACCGAGGGCAGGGAGCTCCTATAATTCACCCCTCCACTTT; CDR3: CASSPRAGSSYNSPLHF
D: -; J: TRBJ2-1; size: -; V: TRBV12-3/TRBV12-4; DNA: TGTGCCAGCACCCCGGGTTCGAATGAGCAGTTCTTC; CDR3: CASTPGSNEQFF
D: TRBD2; J: TRBJ2-1; size: -; V: TRBV5-4; DNA: TGTGCCAGCAGCTTGGGGGGACTAGCGGGAGCCACAGAGCAGTTCTTC; CDR3: CASSLGGLAGATEQFF
D: TRBD1; J: TRBJ2-5; size: -; V: TRBV5-1; DNA: TGCGCCAGCAGCTTGGGGGGGACAGGGGGCCAAGAGACCCAGTACTTC; CDR3: CASSLGGTGGQETQYF
D: -; J: TRBJ2-5; size: -; V: TRBV7-2; DNA: TGTGCCAGCAGCTTCGGGGGACCAGGACAAGAGACCCAGTACTTC; CDR3: CASSFGGPGQETQYF
D: -; J: TRBJ2-5; size: -; V: TRBV7-2; DNA: TGTGCCAGCAGCTTAGCCAGGGGAGAGACCCAGTACTTC; CDR3: CASSLARGETQYF
D: -; J: TRBJ2-7; size: -; V: TRBV18; DNA: TGTGCCAGCTCACCGGGATACGAGCAGTACTTC; CDR3: CASSPGYEQYF
D: -; J: TRBJ2-7; size: -; V: TRBV16; DNA: TGTGCCAGCAGCCAATCCCCCCACGAGCAGTACTTC; CDR3: CASSQSPHEQYF
D: TRBD1; J: TRBJ1-5; size: -; V: TRBV19; DNA: TGTGCCAGTAGTAAAGCCGGGACAGGGGTAAATCAGCCCCAGCATTTT; CDR3: CASSKAGTGVNQPQHF
D: -; J: TRBJ2-2; size: -; V: TRBV7-2; DNA: TGTGCCAGCAGTTACAACCAGGGGAGCGGGGAGCTGTTTTTT; CDR3: CASSYNQGSGELFF
D: TRBD1; J: TRBJ2-1; size: -; V: TRBV19; DNA: TGTGCCAGTAGTCCAACAGGGGGAACCTACAATGAGCAGTTCTTC; CDR3: CASSPTGGTYNEQFF
D: TRBD2; J: TRBJ2-1; size: -; V: TRBV6-2/TRBV6-3; DNA: TGTGCCAGCAGTTACTCCGGACTAGCGGTTTCTGGGAATGAGCAGTTCTTC; CDR3: CASSYSGLAVSGNEQFF
D: -; J: TRBJ1-5; size: -; V: TRBV28; DNA: TGTGCCAGCAGCCGGGACCAGTCGAATCAGCCCCAGCATTTT; CDR3: CASSRDQSNQPQHF
D: -; J: TRBJ2-4; size: -; V: TRBV2; DNA: TGTGCCAGCAGACGAGGGGGGGACGCTACCAAAAACATTCAGTACTTC; CDR3: CASRRGGDATKNIQYF
D: TRBD2; J: TRBJ2-1; size: -; V: TRBV29-1; DNA: TGCAGCGTTGACGGCGGGAGCCCCTCCTACAATGAGCAGTTCTTC; CDR3: CSVDGGSPSYNEQFF
D: -; J: TRBJ1-1; size: -; V: TRBV7-2; DNA: TGTGCCAGCGGGGGTCGCACCAGCACTGAAGCTTTCTTT; CDR3: CASGGRTSTEAFF
D: -; J: TRBJ1-2; size: -; V: TRBV12-3/TRBV12-4; DNA: TGTGCCAGCAGTTTAGGAGGGAAAGGCTACACCTTC; CDR3: CASSLGGKGYTF
D: TRBD1; J: TRBJ2-1; size: -; V: TRBV19; DNA: TGTGCCAGTAGAGGGACAGGGTTAAGCAATGAGCAGTTCTTC; CDR3: CASRGTGLSNEQFF
D: TRBD1; J: TRBJ1-1; size: -; V: TRBV5-6; DNA: TGTGCCAGCAGCTTGCTAGACAGGGGGCCTAGTGAAGCTTTCTTT; CDR3: CASSLLDRGPSEAFF
D: -; J: TRBJ1-5; size: -; V: TRBV18; DNA: TGTGCCAGCTCACCACCCCACAGCAATCAGCCCCAGCATTTT; CDR3: CASSPPHSNQPQHF
D: -; J: TRBJ2-1; size: -; V: TRBV28; DNA: TGTGCCAGCAGGGGAAGACCGTCGGAGCAGTTCTTC; CDR3: CASRGRPSEQFF
D: TRBD1; J: TRBJ1-6; size: -; V: TRBV6-1; DNA: TGTGCCAGCAGACCGCCGGGACAGGCTAATTCACCCCTCCACTTT; CDR3: CASRPPGQANSPLHF
D: -; J: TRBJ2-1; size: -; V: TRBV2; DNA: TGTGCCAGCAGTGGGGACAATGAGCAGTTCTTC; CDR3: CASSGDNEQFF
D: -; J: TRBJ1-6; size: once; V: TRBV28; DNA: TGTGCCAGCGGGAGGCCACGGGACGGACCTAATTCACCCCTCCACTTT; CDR3: CASGRPRDGPNSPLHF